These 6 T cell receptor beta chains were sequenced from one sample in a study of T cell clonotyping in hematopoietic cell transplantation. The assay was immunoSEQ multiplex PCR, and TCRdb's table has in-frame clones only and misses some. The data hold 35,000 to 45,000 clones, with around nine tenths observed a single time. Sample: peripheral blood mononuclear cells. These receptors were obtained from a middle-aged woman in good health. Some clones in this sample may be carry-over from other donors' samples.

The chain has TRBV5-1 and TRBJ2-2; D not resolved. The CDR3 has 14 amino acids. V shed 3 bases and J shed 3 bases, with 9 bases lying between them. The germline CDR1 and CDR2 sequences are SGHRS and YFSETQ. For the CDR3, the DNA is TGCGCCAGCAGCTCGCAGGTGTACACCGGGGAGCTGTTTTTT. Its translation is CASSSQVYTGELFF.

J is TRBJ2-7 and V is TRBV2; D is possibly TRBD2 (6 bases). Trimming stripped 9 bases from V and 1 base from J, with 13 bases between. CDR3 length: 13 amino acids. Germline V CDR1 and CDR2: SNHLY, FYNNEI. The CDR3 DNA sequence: TGTGCCAGTGGGACTGAGTATTCCTACGAGCAGTACTTC. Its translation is CASGTEYSYEQYF.

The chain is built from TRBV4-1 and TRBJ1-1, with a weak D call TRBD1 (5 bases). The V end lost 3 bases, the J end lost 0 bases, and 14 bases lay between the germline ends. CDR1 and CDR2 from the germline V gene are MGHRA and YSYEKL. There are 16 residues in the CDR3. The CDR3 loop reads CASSQGLPEMNTEAFF. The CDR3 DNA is TGCGCCAGCAGCCAGGGGCTTCCTGAAATGAACACTGAAGCTTTCTTT.

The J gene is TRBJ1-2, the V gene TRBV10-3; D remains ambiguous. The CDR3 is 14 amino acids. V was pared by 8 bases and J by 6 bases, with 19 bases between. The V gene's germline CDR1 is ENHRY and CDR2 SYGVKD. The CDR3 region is CAIGVGLQLDGYTF. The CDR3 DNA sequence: TGTGCCATCGGAGTTGGCCTACAGCTCGATGGCTACACCTTC.

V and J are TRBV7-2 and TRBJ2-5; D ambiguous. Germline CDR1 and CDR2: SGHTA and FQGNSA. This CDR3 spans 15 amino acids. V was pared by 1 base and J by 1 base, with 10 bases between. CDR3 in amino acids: CASSLGPGFQETQYF. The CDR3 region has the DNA TGTGCCAGCAGCTTAGGCCCAGGCTTCCAAGAGACCCAGTACTTC.

Written as DNA, the CDR3 is TGTGCCAGCAGTGCTCCTGATACGCAGTATTTT. Its protein product is CASSAPDTQYF. This sequence joins TRBV25-1 and TRBJ2-3; the D is unclear. Germline V gene sequence: CDR1 MGHDK, CDR2 SYGVNS. The length of the CDR3 is 11 residues. Trimming took off 4 bases at V and 6 bases at J, with 5 bases between the two ends.